What follows are 25 T cell receptor beta chains derived from one specimen sequenced in a study of blood T cell repertoires in COVID-19. Sequencing was performed with immunoSEQ multiplex PCR; in TCRdb, only in-frame clones are kept and a portion is missing. The sample contains about 150,000 clones, 75% to 90% of which appear only once. The source material was peripheral blood. These receptors originate from a woman aged 60 to 75 with active or convalescent COVID-19.

The gene calls are TRBV6-6 and TRBJ1-5, with D possibly matching TRBD1 (6 bases). V was cut by 5 bases and J by 4 bases, with 12 bases left in between. Germline-derived CDR1 and CDR2 are MNHNY and SVGAGI (reference sequence). CDR3 length: 14 amino acids. CDR3 in amino acids: CASSAQGINQPQHF. As DNA, the CDR3 is TGTGCCAGCAGTGCCCAGGGGATTAATCAGCCCCAGCATTTT.

V is TRBV18 and J is TRBJ1-5, with D perhaps TRBD1 (5 bases). CDR3 length equals 15 residues. Trimming took off 3 bases at V and 3 bases at J, with 12 bases between the two ends. Germline V gene data show CDR1 as KGHSH and CDR2 as LQKENI. The CDR3 here is CASSPNSGDNQPQHF. The CDR3 DNA reads TGTGCCAGCTCACCTAATTCGGGGGACAATCAGCCCCAGCATTTT.

V gene TRBV5-1 combines with J gene TRBJ1-1; D may be TRBD1 (5 bases). CDR1 and CDR2 (germline): SGHRS, YFSETQ. V lost 0 bases, J lost 3 bases, and 15 bases lay in between. The CDR3 sequence is 16 residues long. The CDR3 sequence: CASSLGAGGFDTEAFF. CDR3 sequence (DNA): TGCGCCAGCAGCTTGGGGGCCGGGGGGTTCGACACTGAAGCTTTCTTT.

The chain is built from TRBV5-1 and TRBJ1-2; no firm D call. The V end lost 1 base, the J end lost 6 bases, and 10 bases lay between the germline ends. The germline gives CDR1 SGHRS, CDR2 YFSETQ. This CDR3 has 13 residues. The CDR3 region is CASSLSGEDGYTF. DNA of the CDR3: TGCGCCAGCAGCTTGTCCGGGGAGGATGGCTACACCTTC. Using reference TRBV5-1 and TRBJ1-2 for the parts outside the CDR3, the full variable domain is KAGVTQTPRYLIKTRGQQVTLSCSPISGHRSVSWYQQTPGQGLQFLFEYFSETQRNKGNFPGRFSGRQFSNSRSEMNVSTLELGDSALYLCASSLSGEDGYTFGSGTRLTVV.

V usage is TRBV19 and J usage is TRBJ1-2, with unresolved D. The CDR3 runs to 13 residues. Trimming cost V 4 bases and J 4 bases, with 10 bases left between them. Germline V gives CDR1 LNHDA, CDR2 SQIVND (reference sequence). CDR3 in amino acids: CASSNRGVYGYTF. CDR3 bases: TGTGCCAGTAGTAACCGGGGAGTCTATGGCTACACCTTC. Full variable domain (rest looked up from reference TRBV19 and TRBJ1-2): DGGITQSPKYLFRKEGQNVTLSCEQNLNHDAMYWYRQDPGQGLRLIYYSQIVNDFQKGDIAEGYSVSREKKESFPLTVTSAQKNPTAFYLCASSNRGVYGYTFGSGTRLTVV.

The chain has TRBV7-2 and TRBJ2-7, with 7 bases identical to TRBD2. Germline CDR1 SGHTA, CDR2 FQGNSA. CDR3 length: 15 residues. After removal of 3 bases from V and 3 bases from J, the junction contained 8 bases not matched to a gene. The CDR3 loop reads CASSFSSGAIYEQYF. The CDR3, as DNA: TGTGCCAGCAGCTTTTCCAGCGGGGCCATCTACGAGCAGTACTTC.

CDR3: CASSHGTEGTQYF. The CDR3 DNA sequence: TGTGCCAGCAGCCATGGGACGGAGGGGACCCAGTACTTC. This sequence joins TRBV14 and TRBJ2-5; weak D call: TRBD2 (6 bases). This CDR3 has 13 amino acids. The V gene lost 3 bases and the J gene lost 7 bases, with 12 bases spanning the gap. Germline V gene sequence: CDR1 SGHDN, CDR2 FVKESK. The variable domain in full, completed from reference TRBV14 and TRBJ2-5, reads EAGVTQFPSHSVIEKGQTVTLRCDPISGHDNLYWYRRVMGKEIKFLLHFVKESKQDESGMPNNRFLAERTGGTYSTLKVQPAELEDSGVYFCASSHGTEGTQYFGPGTRLLVL.

This clone was seen only once. In DNA, the CDR3 is TGTGCCAGCAGCAGAGGGACAGGGGTTTACTATGGCTACACCTTC. Translated: CASSRGTGVYYGYTF. The chain employs TRBV7-9 and TRBJ1-2, with 10 positions matching TRBD1. CDR3 length: 15 residues. The V and J ends lost 5 bases and 3 bases, in that order; junction bases with no gene match: 6. CDR1 SEHNR and CDR2 FQNEAQ come from the germline V gene (reference sequence).

This clone was observed a handful of times. This chain links TRBV12-5 with TRBJ2-2; D ambiguous. The germline V and J ends were trimmed by 6 bases and 8 bases, with 7 bases remaining between them. This CDR3 is built from 11 residues. The germline CDR1 and CDR2 sequences are LGHNT and FRNRAP. CDR3 protein: CASGQVGELFF. In nucleotides, the CDR3 is TGTGCTAGTGGCCAGGTTGGGGAGCTGTTTTTT.

The rearrangement joins TRBV7-9 to TRBJ2-5; 10 bases match TRBD1. This CDR3 spans 15 amino acids. The germline gives CDR1 SEHNR, CDR2 FQNEAQ (reference sequence). V shed 8 bases and J 3 bases; nucleotides not matched to a gene: 9. The CDR3 loop is CASLTSGTGEETQYF. The CDR3 DNA reads as TGTGCCAGCCTCACTTCCGGGACAGGGGAAGAGACCCAGTACTTC.

The chain carries TRBV19 and TRBJ2-1; D gene uncertain. Germline CDR1 and CDR2: LNHDA and SQIVND (reference sequence). The CDR3 is made up of 13 amino acids. V dropped 2 bases and J dropped 9 bases, with 11 bases sitting between them. The CDR3 coding sequence is TGTGCCAGTAGTATACAGCCGGGTGGTGAGCAGTTCTTC. This encodes CASSIQPGGEQFF.

The V and J genes are TRBV18 and TRBJ1-6, with D perhaps TRBD1 (6 bases). The germline gives CDR1 KGHSH, CDR2 LQKENI. V shed 3 bases and J shed 4 bases, with 16 bases lying between them. The CDR3 contains 17 residues. The CDR3 region has the DNA TGTGCCAGCTCACCCAACGGGGGGCCCGGATATAATTCACCCCTCCACTTT. This sequence encodes CASSPNGGPGYNSPLHF. The whole variable domain, remainder taken from reference TRBV18 and TRBJ1-6, is NAGVMQNPRHLVRRRGQEARLRCSPMKGHSHVYWYRQLPEEGLKFMVYLQKENIIDESGMPKERFSAEFPKEGPSILRIQQVVRGDSAAYFCASSPNGGPGYNSPLHFGNGTRLTVT.

The V call is TRBV19, the J call TRBJ2-7; the match to TRBD1 covers 7 bases. Germline V gene sequence: CDR1 LNHDA, CDR2 SQIVND (reference sequence). The V segment lost 6 bases and the J segment 2 bases; nucleotides outside the gene matches: 7. The CDR3 is 14 amino acids. For the CDR3, the DNA is TGTGCCAGTAGCGCCCGACAGGGCACCTACGAGCAGTACTTC. This sequence encodes CASSARQGTYEQYF.

V is TRBV7-2 and J is TRBJ2-6, with no clear D. Germline-derived CDR1 and CDR2 are SGHTA and FQGNSA. V was cut by 1 base and J by 4 bases, with 8 bases left in between. CDR3 length equals 15 residues. CDR3 residues: CASSLDGTGANVLTF. The DNA for the CDR3 is TGTGCCAGCAGCTTAGATGGCACCGGGGCCAACGTCCTGACTTTC.

The rearrangement links TRBV6-6 to TRBJ2-7, with 9 bases identical to TRBD1. CDR3 size: 16 residues. Per germline, CDR1 MNHNY and CDR2 SVGAGI (reference sequence). V gave up 4 bases and J gave up 3 bases; unmatched junction bases: 10. The CDR3 bases are TGTGCCAGCAGTTCGACAGGGGGAGTTTCTTTCTACGAGCAGTACTTC. Its protein product is CASSSTGGVSFYEQYF.

The chain uses TRBV19 and TRBJ1-5, with D maybe TRBD1 (6 bases). Germline CDR1 LNHDA, CDR2 SQIVND (reference sequence). This CDR3 contains 14 residues. The V gene lost 7 bases and the J gene lost 5 bases, with 15 bases spanning the gap. The CDR3 DNA reads TGTGCCAGTACAGACAGGCCGAGGTATCAGCCCCAGCATTTT. Its translation is CASTDRPRYQPQHF. Based on the CDR3 plus reference TRBV19 and TRBJ1-5, the full variable domain is DGGITQSPKYLFRKEGQNVTLSCEQNLNHDAMYWYRQDPGQGLRLIYYSQIVNDFQKGDIAEGYSVSREKKESFPLTVTSAQKNPTAFYLCASTDRPRYQPQHFGDGTRLSIL.

The chain couples TRBV12-5 to TRBJ1-5; D remains unclear. The ends were cut back, 3 bases at V and 0 bases at J, with 15 bases in the middle. Germline CDR1 is LGHNT and CDR2 is FRNRAP. There are 17 residues in the CDR3. This CDR3 is CASGFPGSSDSNQPQHF. Written as DNA, the CDR3 is TGTGCTAGTGGTTTCCCGGGGTCGTCAGATAGCAATCAGCCCCAGCATTTT.

The chain links TRBV12-3 or TRBV12-4 to TRBJ1-2, with 7 bases aligning to TRBD1. CDR3 length equals 11 residues. The J segment lost 10 bases and the V segment lost 7 bases, leaving 6 bases of the junction unmatched. The CDR3 bases are TGTGCCAGCACCCTGACAGGGTCCTACACCTTC. Encoded protein: CASTLTGSYTF.

V and J are TRBV29-1 and TRBJ2-3, with D tentatively TRBD1 (6 bases). Germline V gene data show CDR1 as SQVTM and CDR2 as ANQGSEA. CDR3 length: 18 amino acids. V lost 7 bases to trimming and J lost 0 bases, with 26 bases between them. The CDR3 DNA follows: TGCAGCGCCGCCGGTGGTGGTTGGGCAGGGGTTAGCACAGATACGCAGTATTTT. Translation gives CSAAGGGWAGVSTDTQYF.

This chain joins TRBV19 and TRBJ1-2; D is ambiguous. The CDR3 is made up of 12 amino acids. V was cut by 7 bases and J by 4 bases, with 10 bases left in between. Germline CDR1 and CDR2: LNHDA and SQIVND (reference sequence). Here the CDR3 DNA reads TGTGCCAGTAAGGACGGACTCTATGGCTACACCTTC. It specifies CASKDGLYGYTF.

This chain uses TRBV4-1 with TRBJ1-3; D unresolved. Deletions cut 11 bases from V and 3 bases from J, with 29 bases between. The CDR3 is 18 amino acids. In germline, CDR1 is MGHRA, CDR2 YSYEKL. The CDR3 region has the DNA TGCGCCTCACTACGAAGAGGTAGCAAAAACGCTAATGGAAACACCATATATTTT. Protein product: CASLRRGSKNANGNTIYF.

This clone has more than one count but fewer than ten. V gene TRBV4-3 combines with J gene TRBJ1-3; TRBD1 is a possible D gene (6 bases). CDR1 and CDR2 from the germline V gene are LGHNA and YSLEER. Trimming removed 4 bases from V and 0 bases from J, with 10 bases in between. The CDR3 spans 15 residues. For the CDR3, the DNA is TGCGCCAGCAGCCGAGGACAGAGCTCTGGAAACACCATATATTTT. Translation: CASSRGQSSGNTIYF.

This rearrangement joins TRBV11-2 to TRBJ2-7; weak D call: TRBD1 (6 bases). The CDR3 totals 13 residues. V lost 5 bases and J lost 2, with 10 bases in between. Germline CDR1 is SGHAT and CDR2 is FQNNGV. The CDR3 sequence is CASSLGQTYEQYF. The CDR3 coding sequence is TGTGCCAGCAGCCTTGGACAGACCTACGAGCAGTACTTC.

There are many counts of this clone. V is TRBV5-4 and J is TRBJ2-7, with D tentatively TRBD2 (7 bases). V gave up 1 base and J gave up 6 bases, with 14 bases separating them. The CDR3 extends over 14 amino acids. In germline, CDR1 is SGHNT, CDR2 YYREEE (reference sequence). The CDR3 here is CASSLNQGGGEQYF. The CDR3 nucleotides are TGTGCCAGCAGCTTGAACCAGGGAGGGGGCGAGCAGTACTTC.

Turning to this clone: The sample contains more than one DNA sequence encoding this CDR3. This chain joins TRBV4-3 and TRBJ2-7; D may be TRBD2 (5 bases). Trimming removed 1 base from V and 0 bases from J, with 7 bases in between. The CDR3 loop spans 14 amino acids. Germline assignment: CDR1 LGHNA and CDR2 YSLEER. As DNA, the CDR3 is TGCGCCAGCAGCCAAGTGGGGAGCTCCTACGAGCAGTACTTC. Its translation is CASSQVGSSYEQYF.